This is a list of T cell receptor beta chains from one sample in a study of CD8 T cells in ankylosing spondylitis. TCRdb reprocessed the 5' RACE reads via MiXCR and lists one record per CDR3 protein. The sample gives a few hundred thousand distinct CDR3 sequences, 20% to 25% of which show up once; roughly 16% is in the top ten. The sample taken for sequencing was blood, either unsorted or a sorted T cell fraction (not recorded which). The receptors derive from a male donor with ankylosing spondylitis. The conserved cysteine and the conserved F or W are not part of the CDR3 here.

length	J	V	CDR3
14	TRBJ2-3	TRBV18	ASSPQAGGRTDTQY
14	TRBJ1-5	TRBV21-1	ASSKGGPRGNQPQH
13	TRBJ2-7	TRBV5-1	ASSQGDRGKYEQY
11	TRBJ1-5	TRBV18	ASSPGAAQPQH
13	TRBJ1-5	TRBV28	ASSPRSHSNQPQH
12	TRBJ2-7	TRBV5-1	ASSPTTGNHEQY
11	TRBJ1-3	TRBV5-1	ASSSDPGNTIY
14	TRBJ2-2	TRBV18	ASSQSGKLSTGELF
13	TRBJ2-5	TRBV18	ASSPRPPGRETQY
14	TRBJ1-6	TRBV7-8	ASSLALGQGVSPLH
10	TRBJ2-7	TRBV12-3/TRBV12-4	ASSIFPYEQY
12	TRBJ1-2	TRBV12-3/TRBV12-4	ASSLQGARYGYT
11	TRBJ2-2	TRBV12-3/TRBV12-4	ASRGLNTGELF
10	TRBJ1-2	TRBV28	ANQGANYGYT
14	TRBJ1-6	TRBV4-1	ASSPEERERGSPLH
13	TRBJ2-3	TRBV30	AWSPGLAGVDTQY
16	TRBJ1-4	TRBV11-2	ASSLGSAAQRPYEKLF
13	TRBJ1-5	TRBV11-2	ASSFQAGPDQPQH
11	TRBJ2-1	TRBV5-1	ASSLASPNEQF
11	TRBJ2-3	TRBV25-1	ASSEFSTDTQY
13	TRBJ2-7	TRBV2	ASSERVAGRYEQY
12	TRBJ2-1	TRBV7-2	ASSSNAGYNEQF
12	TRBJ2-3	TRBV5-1	ASSPDSSTDTQY
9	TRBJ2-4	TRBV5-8	ASSLAQRRD
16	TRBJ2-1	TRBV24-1	ATSDNQGKEGGPNEQF
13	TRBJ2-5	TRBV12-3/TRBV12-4	ASTTRGGSKETQY
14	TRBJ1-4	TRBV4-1	ASSTTPTDPGEKLF
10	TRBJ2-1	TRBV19	ASAPREYEQF
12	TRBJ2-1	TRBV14	ASRRSAGGDEQF
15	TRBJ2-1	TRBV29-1	SVVSPDKGSSYNEQF
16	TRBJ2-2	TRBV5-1	ASSAVLARRQNTGELF
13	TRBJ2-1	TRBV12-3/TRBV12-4	ASIPPSGYYNEQF
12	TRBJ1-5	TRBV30	AWQQGFGNQPQH
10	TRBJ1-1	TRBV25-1	ASSARSTEAF
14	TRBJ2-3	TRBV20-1	SAYTRRTFSTDTQY
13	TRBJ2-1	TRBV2	ASGIRTSGINEQF
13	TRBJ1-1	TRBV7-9	ASRKGGGPDTEAF
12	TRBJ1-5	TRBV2	ASGTEHGNQPQH
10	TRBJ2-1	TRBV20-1	SGTGTLGEQF
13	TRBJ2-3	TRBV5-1	ASSFERESTDTQY
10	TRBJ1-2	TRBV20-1	SAVTGGHGYT
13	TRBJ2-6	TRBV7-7	ASSLEPAGANVLT
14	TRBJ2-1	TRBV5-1	ASSQKLAGRSNEQF
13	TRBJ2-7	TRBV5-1	ASRDTSVFSYEQY
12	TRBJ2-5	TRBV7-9	ASSLTSEQETQY
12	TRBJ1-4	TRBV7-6	ASSPTRGQEKLF
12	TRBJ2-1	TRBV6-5	ASSWGSSYNEQF
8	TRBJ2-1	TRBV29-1	SVSGDRQF
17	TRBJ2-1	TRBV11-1	ASRGGTSGRAEAYNEQF
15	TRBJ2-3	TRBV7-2	ASSLVVLAVTTDTQY